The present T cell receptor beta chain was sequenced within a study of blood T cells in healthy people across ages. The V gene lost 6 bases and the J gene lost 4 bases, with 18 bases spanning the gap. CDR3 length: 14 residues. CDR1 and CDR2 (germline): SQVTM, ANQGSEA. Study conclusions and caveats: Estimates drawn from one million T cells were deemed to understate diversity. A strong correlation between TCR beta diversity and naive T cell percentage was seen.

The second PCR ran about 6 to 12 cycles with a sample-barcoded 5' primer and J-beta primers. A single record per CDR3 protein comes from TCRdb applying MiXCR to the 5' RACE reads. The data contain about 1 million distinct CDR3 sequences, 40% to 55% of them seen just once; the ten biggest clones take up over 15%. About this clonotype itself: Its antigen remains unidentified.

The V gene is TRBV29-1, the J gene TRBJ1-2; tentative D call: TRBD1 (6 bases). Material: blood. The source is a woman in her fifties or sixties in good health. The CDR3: CSVVKGGSTYGYTF. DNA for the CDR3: TGCAGCGTGGTGAAAGGGGGATCGACCTATGGCTACACCTTC.